Below, one T cell receptor (beta chain) is given with its context. Its antigen is currently unknown. The data derive from a study of cytomegalovirus exposure and HLA in healthy donors. The study, taken as a whole, reports: Analysis performed later found 16,951 TCR beta sequences associated with HLA alleles at 0.05 false discovery rate. V- and J-gene trimming in TCR beta was tied to a missense DCLRE1C variant by an analysis performed later. Sequencing depth across donors, presence/absence analyses assumed, was roughly uniform. Most observed TCR sequences were rare, whereas some public TCRs were detected in many donors.

The PCR employed 60 Vbeta primers together with 13 Jbeta primers. The protocol was immunoSEQ multiplex PCR, while the TCRdb copy is restricted to in-frame clones and leaves out a portion. The sample has around 100,000 clones; roughly four fifths are singletons. The germline gives CDR1 SEHNR, CDR2 FQNEAQ (reference sequence). The CDR3 consists of 13 residues. V was cut by 1 base and J by 8 bases, with 9 bases left in between. The rearrangement links TRBV7-9 to TRBJ2-1, with D hard to call. The sequencing sample was made of PBMCs. This TCR was sampled from a man younger than 40 in good health and CMV-seropositive. The CDR3 bases are TGTGCCAGCAGCTTAGTACTTGTTGATGAGCAGTTCTTC. Protein product: CASSLVLVDEQFF.